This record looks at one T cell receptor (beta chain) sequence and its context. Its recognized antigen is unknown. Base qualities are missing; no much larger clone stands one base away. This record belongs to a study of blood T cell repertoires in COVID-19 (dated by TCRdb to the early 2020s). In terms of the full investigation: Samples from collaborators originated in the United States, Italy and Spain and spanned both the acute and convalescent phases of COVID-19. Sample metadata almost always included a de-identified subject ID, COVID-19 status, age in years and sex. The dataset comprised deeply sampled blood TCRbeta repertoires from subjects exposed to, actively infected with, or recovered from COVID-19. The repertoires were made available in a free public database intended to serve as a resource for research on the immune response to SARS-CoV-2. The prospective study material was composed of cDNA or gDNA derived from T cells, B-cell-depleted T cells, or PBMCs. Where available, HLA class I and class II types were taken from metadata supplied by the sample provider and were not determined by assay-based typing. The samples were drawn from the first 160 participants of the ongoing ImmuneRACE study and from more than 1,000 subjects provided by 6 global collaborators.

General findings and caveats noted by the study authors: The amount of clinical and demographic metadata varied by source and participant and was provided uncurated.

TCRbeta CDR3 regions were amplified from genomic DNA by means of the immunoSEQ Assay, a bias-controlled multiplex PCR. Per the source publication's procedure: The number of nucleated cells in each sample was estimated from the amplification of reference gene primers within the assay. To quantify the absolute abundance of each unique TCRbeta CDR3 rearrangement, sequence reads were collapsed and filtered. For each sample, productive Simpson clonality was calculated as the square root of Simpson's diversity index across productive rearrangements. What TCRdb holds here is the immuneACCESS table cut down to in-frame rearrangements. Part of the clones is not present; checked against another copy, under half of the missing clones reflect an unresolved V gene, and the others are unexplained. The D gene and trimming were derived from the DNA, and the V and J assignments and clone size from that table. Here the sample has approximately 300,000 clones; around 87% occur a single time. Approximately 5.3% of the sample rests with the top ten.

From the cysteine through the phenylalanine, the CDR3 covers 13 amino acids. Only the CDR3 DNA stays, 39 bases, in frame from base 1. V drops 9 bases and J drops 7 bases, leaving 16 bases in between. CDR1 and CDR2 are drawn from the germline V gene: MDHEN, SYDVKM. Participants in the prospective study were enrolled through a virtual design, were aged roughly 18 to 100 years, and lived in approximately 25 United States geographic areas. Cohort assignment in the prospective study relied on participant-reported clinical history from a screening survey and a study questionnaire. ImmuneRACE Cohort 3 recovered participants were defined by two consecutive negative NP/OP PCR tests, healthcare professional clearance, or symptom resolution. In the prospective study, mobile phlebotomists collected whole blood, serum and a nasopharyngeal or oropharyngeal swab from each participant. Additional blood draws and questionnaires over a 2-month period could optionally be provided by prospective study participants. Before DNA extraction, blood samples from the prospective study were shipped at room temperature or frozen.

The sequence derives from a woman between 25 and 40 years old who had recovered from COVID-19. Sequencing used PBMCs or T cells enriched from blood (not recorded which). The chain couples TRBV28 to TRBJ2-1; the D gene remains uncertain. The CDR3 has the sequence CASKPPGGNEQFF. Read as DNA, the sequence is TGTGCCAGTAAGCCTCCAGGTGGTAATGAGCAGTTCTTC.